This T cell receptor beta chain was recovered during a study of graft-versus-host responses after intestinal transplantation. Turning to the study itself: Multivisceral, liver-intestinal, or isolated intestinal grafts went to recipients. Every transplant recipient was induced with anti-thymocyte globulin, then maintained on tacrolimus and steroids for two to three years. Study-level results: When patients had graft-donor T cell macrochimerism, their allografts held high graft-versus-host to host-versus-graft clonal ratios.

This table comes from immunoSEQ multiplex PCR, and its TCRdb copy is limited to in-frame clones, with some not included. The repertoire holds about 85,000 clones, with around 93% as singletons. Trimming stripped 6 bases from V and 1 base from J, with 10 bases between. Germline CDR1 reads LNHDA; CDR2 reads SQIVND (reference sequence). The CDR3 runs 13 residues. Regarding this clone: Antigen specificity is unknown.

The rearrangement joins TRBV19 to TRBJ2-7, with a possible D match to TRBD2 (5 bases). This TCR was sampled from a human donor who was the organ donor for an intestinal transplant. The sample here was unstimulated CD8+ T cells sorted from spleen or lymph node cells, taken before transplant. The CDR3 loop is CASSPAASYEQYF. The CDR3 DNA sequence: TGTGCCAGTAGCCCAGCGGCTTCCTACGAGCAGTACTTC.